These 12 T cell receptor beta chains originate from one sample sequenced in a study of cytomegalovirus exposure and HLA in healthy donors. The PCR was carried out with 60 Vbeta primers and 13 Jbeta primers. Method: immunoSEQ multiplex PCR; TCRdb's copy keeps in-frame clones and lacks some. The top ten hold around 2.8% of the sample, which has hundreds of thousands of clones, more than 60% seen once. The material sequenced was PBMCs. The receptors come from a woman aged 60-70 years in good health and CMV-seropositive.

This clone was seen only a few times. V usage is TRBV7-9 and J usage is TRBJ1-2, with D unclear. Trimming removed 3 bases from V and 6 bases from J, with 11 bases in between. The CDR3 is 13 residues long. Germline assignment: CDR1 SEHNR and CDR2 FQNEAQ (reference sequence). CDR3 sequence (DNA): TGTGCCAGCAGCTTCCGTAGAACCGATGGCTACACCTTC. This codes for CASSFRRTDGYTF.

This clone was seen once. The chain joins TRBV6-1 to TRBJ2-6; a possible D gene is TRBD1 (5 bases). Per germline, CDR1 MNHNS and CDR2 SASEGT. V lost 4 bases to trimming and J lost 0 bases, with 10 bases between them. The CDR3 contains 16 residues. The CDR3 loop reads CASSGSQGSGANVLTF. DNA for the CDR3: TGTGCCAGCAGTGGATCTCAGGGCTCTGGGGCCAACGTCCTGACTTTC.

This clone was seen only a few times. The gene calls are TRBV6-1 and TRBJ2-1; TRBD2 matches 9 bases. Unmatched junction bases numbered 8, after V lost 4 bases and J lost 4 bases. The CDR3 has 16 amino acids. Germline values: CDR1 MNHNS, CDR2 SASEGT. The CDR3 DNA sequence: TGTGCCAGCAGTGCCTATAGCGGGGGACATTACAATGAGCAGTTCTTC. This codes for CASSAYSGGHYNEQFF.

The genes are TRBV28 and TRBJ2-5, with TRBD2 matching 12 bases. Germline CDR1 is MDHEN and CDR2 is SYDVKM. Germline trimming cut 5 bases from V and 6 bases from J; bases unmatched to any gene: 10. The CDR3 sequence is 16 residues long. CDR3 amino acids: CASSGASGGAGKTQYF. CDR3 nucleotides: TGTGCCAGCAGTGGGGCTAGCGGGGGGGCCGGAAAGACCCAGTACTTC.

This clone has only a few counts. The rearrangement uses TRBV6-5 and TRBJ1-2; D is possibly TRBD1 (6 bases). From germline, CDR1 is MNHEY and CDR2 SVGAGI. The length of the CDR3 is 15 residues. Trimming removed 4 bases at V and 4 bases at J, with 16 bases between. The DNA of the CDR3 is TGTGCCAGCAGTTTACAAGGACAGCCCCGCTATGGCTACACCTTC. It is translated as CASSLQGQPRYGYTF.

The chain carries TRBV27 and TRBJ2-4; the match to TRBD1 covers 9 bases. The ends lost 6 bases at V and 6 bases at J; junction bases unmatched: 6. Germline loops: CDR1 MNHEY, CDR2 SMNVEV (reference sequence). This CDR3 has 14 amino acids. CDR3 loop: CASSYDRGGNIQYF. Here the CDR3 DNA reads TGTGCCAGCAGCTACGACAGGGGGGGAAACATTCAGTACTTC.

The V call is TRBV7-2, the J call TRBJ2-5; perhaps TRBD2 as D (5 bases). The ends were cut back, 5 bases at V and 1 base at J, with 8 bases in the middle. There are 13 residues in the CDR3. Per germline, CDR1 SGHTA and CDR2 FQGNSA. The CDR3 reads CASSQSGQETQYF. CDR3 in DNA: TGTGCCAGCAGCCAAAGCGGCCAAGAGACCCAGTACTTC.

The genes are TRBV11-3 and TRBJ2-5, with D possibly TRBD2 on 6 matching bases. Per the germline V gene, CDR1 is SGHNT and CDR2 is YENEEA. The CDR3 sequence is 13 residues long. Trimming removed 4 bases at V and 5 bases at J, with 11 bases between. CDR3 sequence (DNA): TGTGCCAGCAGCTCCGGGGGTACGGAGACCCAGTACTTC. It is translated as CASSSGGTETQYF.

CDR3 bases: TGTGCCAGCAGACTACTAGCGGGAGGGGGGACAGATACGCAGTATTTT. This codes for CASRLLAGGGTDTQYF. This rearrangement joins TRBV11-2 to TRBJ2-3; TRBD2 agrees at 13 bases. V lost 6 bases to trimming and J lost 3 bases; unmatched junction nucleotides: 6. CDR3 length equals 16 residues. Germline V gene lookup returns CDR1 SGHAT and CDR2 FQNNGV.

The chain employs TRBV12-5 and TRBJ1-1; a possible D gene is TRBD1 (6 bases). Looked up from germline, CDR1 is LGHNT and CDR2 is FRNRAP. The CDR3 contains 15 residues. The V and J ends lost 7 bases and 4 bases respectively, with 19 bases between them. The CDR3: CASAKQGASGTEAFF. CDR3 in DNA: TGTGCTAGTGCCAAACAGGGAGCGTCAGGCACTGAAGCTTTCTTT. Filled out from reference TRBV12-5 and TRBJ1-1, the complete variable domain reads DARVTQTPRHKVTEMGQEVTMRCQPILGHNTVFWYRQTMMQGLELLAYFRNRAPLDDSGMPKDRFSAEMPDATLATLKIQPSEPRDSAVYFCASAKQGASGTEAFFGQGTRLTVV.

As regards this clone: The same CDR3 is also encoded by other DNA sequences in this sample. The J gene is TRBJ1-2, the V gene TRBV7-2, with a tentative D call TRBD1 (6 bases). In germline, CDR1 is SGHTA, CDR2 FQGNSA. V lost 5 bases, J lost 4 bases, and 14 bases lay in between. The CDR3 has 14 residues. The CDR3 coding sequence is TGTGCCAGCAGCCTAAACAGGGAGGGCTATGGCTACACCTTC. It codes for CASSLNREGYGYTF.

This clone was found once. J is TRBJ2-2 and V is TRBV28; the D gene is possibly TRBD1 (5 bases). Trimming shortened V by 4 bases and J by 5 bases, and 8 bases separated the two germline ends. The V gene's germline CDR1 is MDHEN and CDR2 SYDVKM. The CDR3 totals 13 residues. The CDR3 here is CASSSTGTGELFF. CDR3 DNA: TGTGCCAGCAGTTCAACAGGTACCGGGGAGCTGTTTTTT. Filled out from reference TRBV28 and TRBJ2-2, the complete variable domain reads DVKVTQSSRYLVKRTGEKVFLECVQDMDHENMFWYRQDPGLGLRLIYFSYDVKMKEKGDIPEGYSVSREKKERFSLILESASTNQTSMYLCASSSTGTGELFFGEGSRLTVL.